These 10 T cell receptor beta chains were sequenced from one sample in a study of T-cell memory formation after mild COVID-19. TCRdb analysed the 5' RACE reads with MiXCR anew, one entry per CDR3 protein. The table includes hundreds of thousands of distinct CDR3 sequences, approximately 15% detected once. Sequenced sample: PBMCs or a T cell subset sorted from them (not recorded which). The origin of the receptors is a man aged 18 to 29 who had mild COVID-19 (a few samples of this study predate the infection). Cell type and time point are not known.

This clonotype has only a few counts. The chain links TRBV6-2 or TRBV6-3 to TRBJ1-6; 8 bases match TRBD1. The CDR3 runs 16 residues. Per the germline V gene, CDR1 is MNHEY and CDR2 is SVGEGT. The trim removed 0 bases at V and 6 bases at J, leaving 4 bases unmatched. CDR3 coding DNA: TGTGCCAGCAGTTACTCGATCGGACAGGGTAATTCACCCCTCCACTTT. Amino acid sequence: CASSYSIGQGNSPLHF.

This rearrangement joins TRBV24-1 to TRBJ2-2, with a weak D call TRBD1 (6 bases). Trimming took off 4 bases at V and 4 bases at J, with 12 bases between the two ends. Germline-derived CDR1 and CDR2 are KGHDR and SFDVKD. This CDR3 comprises 15 residues. The CDR3, as DNA: TGTGCCACCAGTGACCCCGGACAGCCCACCGGGGAGCTGTTTTTT. Its protein product is CATSDPGQPTGELFF.

This clonotype was detected only a few times. The rearrangement joins TRBV12-3 or TRBV12-4 to TRBJ2-7, with no clear D. This CDR3 spans 14 amino acids. The V and J ends lost 5 bases and 2 bases respectively, with 13 bases between them. The CDR3 DNA follows: TGTGCCAGCAGTCGTACCGGGTGGACCTACGAGCAGTACGTC. It codes for CASSRTGWTYEQYV.

This clonotype was detected ten times or more. V usage is TRBV5-4 and J usage is TRBJ2-5, with D possibly TRBD2 on 7 matching bases. Germline V gene lookup returns CDR1 SGHNT and CDR2 YYREEE (reference sequence). V gave up 4 bases and J gave up 3 bases, with 16 bases separating them. There are 15 residues in the CDR3. The CDR3 here is CASSPGGPVEETQYF. The CDR3 nucleotides read TGTGCCAGCAGCCCGGGGGGCCCGGTGGAAGAGACCCAGTACTTC.

This clonotype was found a few times. The chain links TRBV7-8 to TRBJ1-5; maybe TRBD1 (5 bases). Germline lookup yields CDR1 SGHVS and CDR2 FQNEAQ. This CDR3 spans 18 amino acids. Between the trimmed V and J ends, which lost 2 bases and 0 bases, there was a span of 17 bases. DNA for the CDR3: TGTGCCAGCAGCTTATGGGGACGTGTTAGAAGTAGCAATCAGCCCCAGCATTTT. Its translation: CASSLWGRVRSSNQPQHF.

In its sample, this clonotype was seen a few times. Here the CDR3 DNA reads TGTGCCAGCAGCTTAGCCCTGCCGGGAGGGCGAGGCACAGATACGCAGTATTTT. Translating gives CASSLALPGGRGTDTQYF. The chain links TRBV7-8 to TRBJ2-3, with TRBD2 identical over 8 bases. The J segment lost 1 base and the V segment lost 0 bases, leaving 9 bases of the junction unmatched. CDR3 length: 18 amino acids. Per the germline V gene, CDR1 is SGHVS and CDR2 is FQNEAQ.

This sequence joins TRBV4-1 and TRBJ2-1; TRBD2 matches at 8 bases. The CDR3 runs to 14 residues. Unmatched junction bases numbered 4, after V lost 4 bases and J lost 5 bases. Germline lookup yields CDR1 MGHRA and CDR2 YSYEKL. CDR3: CASSLSGADNEQFF. DNA of the CDR3: TGCGCCAGCAGCCTTAGCGGGGCCGACAATGAGCAGTTCTTC.

This rearrangement joins TRBV6-2 or TRBV6-3 to TRBJ1-1; TRBD1 aligns across 7 bases. The germline V gene encodes CDR1 MNHEY and CDR2 SVGEGT. V dropped 5 bases and J dropped 5; count of bases not matched to a gene: 8. The length of the CDR3 is 14 residues. CDR3 nucleotides: TGTGCCAGCAGTGCGACAGGGTGGGAAACTGAAGCTTTCTTT. It encodes CASSATGWETEAFF.

With regard to this clonotype: One end of the junction fails to match germline, which may point to a read error. The chain employs TRBV7-7 and TRBJ2-5; possibly TRBD1 for D (5 bases). Germline CDR1 and CDR2: SSHAT and FNYEAQ (reference sequence). The CDR3 has 14 amino acids. The CDR3 is CASSTRWGPETQYF. DNA for the CDR3: TGTGCTAGCAGCACCAGGTGGGGCCCAGAGACCCAGTACTTC.

This clonotype was found a few times. The rearrangement links TRBV14 to TRBJ1-1; 11 bases are a match to TRBD1. J gave up 5 bases and V 4 bases, and 9 bases lay outside the gene matches. Germline V gene lookup returns CDR1 SGHDN and CDR2 FVKESK. The CDR3 runs 16 residues. DNA of the CDR3: TGTGCCAGCAGCCCTCTACCGGGACAGGGGGGGACTGAAGCTTTCTTT. Encoded protein: CASSPLPGQGGTEAFF.